Following are 13 T cell receptor beta chains from one sample sequenced in a study of T cells after yellow fever vaccination. In TCRdb, the 5' RACE reads were re-called with MiXCR into one record per CDR3 protein. The sample includes roughly 94,000 distinct CDR3 sequences, about 8.8% of them seen just once. Sequencing used CD8+ T cells not binding an NS4B(214-222) dextramer, sorted from PBMCs, obtained roughly 14 days after the first yellow fever vaccination. Source of these receptors: a man between 18 and 29 years old who received the YFV17D yellow fever vaccine.

This clonotype was detected only a few times. This chain uses TRBV19 with TRBJ1-1; 7 nucleotides line up with TRBD1. The CDR3 spans 15 residues. V trimming: 6 bases; J trimming: 4 bases; junction bases outside the gene matches: 11. Germline-derived CDR1 and CDR2 are LNHDA and SQIVND (reference sequence). The CDR3 loop reads CASRDPTGAGTEAFF. In DNA form, the CDR3 reads TGTGCCAGTAGGGACCCAACAGGGGCGGGCACTGAAGCTTTCTTT. The variable domain in full, with the rest retrieved from reference TRBV19 and TRBJ1-1, is DGGITQSPKYLFRKEGQNVTLSCEQNLNHDAMYWYRQDPGQGLRLIYYSQIVNDFQKGDIAEGYSVSREKKESFPLTVTSAQKNPTAFYLCASRDPTGAGTEAFFGQGTRLTVV.

In the case of this clonotype: This sequence may be a read error, since a much larger clone differs from it by one base. The chain combines TRBV6-1 with TRBJ2-3; D may match TRBD1 or TRBD2 (5 bases each). The germline V gene encodes CDR1 MNHNS and CDR2 SASEGT. The CDR3 totals 14 residues. The V gene lost 7 bases and the J gene lost 5 bases, with 16 bases spanning the gap. CDR3 region: CASTTGGPVDTQYF. CDR3 nucleotide sequence: TGTGCCAGCACCACTGGGGGTCCGGTAGATACGCAGTATTTT.

This clonotype was seen only a few times. The J gene is TRBJ2-5, the V gene TRBV3-1; D is uncertain. Per the germline V gene, CDR1 is LGHDT and CDR2 is YNNKEL (reference sequence). V was trimmed by 4 bases and J by 0 bases, leaving 15 bases between them. The CDR3 runs to 16 residues. CDR3: CASSPYGFLNQETQYF. CDR3 nucleotide sequence: TGTGCCAGCAGCCCCTACGGTTTTCTGAACCAAGAGACCCAGTACTTC.

This clonotype occurred a few times. The genes are TRBV6-1 and TRBJ1-5; D unclear. The CDR3 covers 14 residues. Germline CDR1 reads MNHNS; CDR2 reads SASEGT. Trimming took 4 bases from V and 0 from J, leaving 7 bases between them. The CDR3 protein is CASSVSGSNQPQHF. The CDR3, as DNA: TGTGCCAGCAGTGTGTCGGGTAGCAATCAGCCCCAGCATTTT.

The table lists this clonotype with a few counts. This sequence joins TRBV11-2 and TRBJ1-2, with no clear D. The CDR3 runs 18 residues. The germline gives CDR1 SGHAT, CDR2 FQNNGV. V lost 0 bases to trimming and J lost 0 bases, with 17 bases between them. CDR3 in DNA: TGTGCCAGCAGCTTAGATTTCTGGGCTGAGAGATCTAACTATGGCTACACCTTC. Translating it yields CASSLDFWAERSNYGYTF.

This chain links TRBV6-6 with TRBJ2-2, with no clear D. The CDR3 runs 13 residues. The V gene lost 2 bases and the J gene lost 5 bases, with 6 bases spanning the gap. Germline CDR1 and CDR2: MNHNY and SVGAGI (reference sequence). The CDR3 protein is CASSYQRTGELFF. CDR3 sequence (DNA): TGTGCCAGCAGTTACCAAAGGACCGGGGAGCTGTTTTTT.

The rearrangement uses TRBV6-5 and TRBJ2-7; D might be TRBD1 or TRBD2, each matching 6 bases. This CDR3 has 15 residues. The V end was cut by 0 bases, the J end by 2 bases, with 11 bases between. Germline V CDR1 and CDR2: MNHEY, SVGAGI. The CDR3 is CASSYSMGGTYEQYV. The CDR3 DNA is TGTGCCAGCAGTTACTCGATGGGGGGCACCTACGAGCAGTACGTC.

The chain combines TRBV4-3 with TRBJ2-7; TRBD1 matches at 7 bases. The ends lost 0 bases at V and 3 bases at J; junction bases unmatched: 2. The CDR3 covers 14 residues. Germline V CDR1 and CDR2: LGHNA, YSLEER. The CDR3 protein is CASSQEGTVYEQYF. The DNA for the CDR3 is TGCGCCAGCAGCCAAGAAGGGACAGTCTACGAGCAGTACTTC.

CDR3 loop: CASSYGQTYEQYV. For the CDR3, the DNA is TGCGCCAGCAGTTACGGACAGACCTACGAGCAGTACGTC. The V call is TRBV4-1, the J call TRBJ2-7, with a tentative D call TRBD1 (6 bases). This CDR3 is built from 13 residues. The germline V gene encodes CDR1 MGHRA and CDR2 YSYEKL. Trimming stripped 6 bases from V and 2 bases from J, with 11 bases between.

This clonotype was counted between two and nine times. CDR3 in amino acids: CASSFGLAGLDEQFF. For the CDR3, the DNA is TGTGCCAGCAGCTTCGGACTAGCGGGGTTGGATGAGCAGTTCTTC. The rearrangement uses TRBV11-2 and TRBJ2-1; 12 bases map to TRBD2. The CDR3 runs 15 residues. Germline lookup yields CDR1 SGHAT and CDR2 FQNNGV. Unmatched junction bases numbered 5, after V lost 3 bases and J lost 8 bases.

The chain combines TRBV20-1 with TRBJ2-3; 7 nucleotides match TRBD2. The CDR3 runs to 18 residues. The J segment lost 0 bases and the V segment lost 2 bases, leaving 14 bases of the junction unmatched. CDR1 is DFQATT, CDR2 SNEGSKA, per germline (reference sequence). DNA for the CDR3: TGCAGTGCTAGACGCCCCGAGGGCAGCGGGGAGAGCACAGATACGCAGTATTTT. Its protein product is CSARRPEGSGESTDTQYF.

CDR3 coding DNA: TGCAGTGCTAGAGATCTTGACAGGGGGAACACTGAAGCTTTCTTT. Its translation is CSARDLDRGNTEAFF. The rearrangement links TRBV20-1 to TRBJ1-1; TRBD1 aligns across 8 bases. This CDR3 has 15 amino acids. Germline CDR1 is DFQATT and CDR2 is SNEGSKA (reference sequence). V lost 0 bases and J lost 1; bases outside the gene matches: 4.

The chain uses TRBV29-1 and TRBJ2-4, with 10 bases that match TRBD1. Germline lookup yields CDR1 SQVTM and CDR2 ANQGSEA. V gave up 1 base and J gave up 4 bases; unmatched junction bases: 1. CDR3 length equals 14 residues. The CDR3 region is CSVEGTGGKNIQYF. CDR3 bases: TGCAGCGTTGAAGGGACAGGGGGAAAAAACATTCAGTACTTC.